Described below is a single T cell receptor beta chain sequence and its context. Its antigen is not known. This entry is derived from a study of lymphopenia after photon versus proton radiotherapy. General study findings and limits: Post-nadir TCR diversity decline inversely tracked overall survival among those who died. Post-nadir diversity loss with photons came from oligoclonal expansion, particularly CD8+ Temra cells. Survival link was tested only in deceased patients; proton benefit remains a possibility. Photon-treated patients lost naive T cells and TCR diversity; proton-treated stayed stable.

V dropped 4 bases and J dropped 6 bases, with 19 bases sitting between them. The CDR3 has 16 residues. In germline, CDR1 is SGHNT, CDR2 YENEEA. The table came from immunoSEQ multiplex PCR; TCRdb's copy has only in-frame clones and leaves some out. Of about 26,000 clones in the sample, around 83% were seen once. This chain joins TRBV11-3 and TRBJ1-3; D not resolved. Sequencing used peripheral blood, obtained from a patient treated with photon-based radiotherapy. The TCR comes from a woman aged 50 to 65 with pancreatic cancer. This CDR3 reads CASSSPSVRRQNTIYF. The CDR3 DNA is TGTGCCAGCAGCTCCCCCAGTGTCAGGAGACAAAACACCATATATTTT. Full variable domain (remainder filled in from reference TRBV11-3 and TRBJ1-3): EAGVVQSPRYKIIEKKQPVAFWCNPISGHNTLYWYLQNLGQGPELLIRYENEEAVDDSQLPKDRFSAERLKGVDSTLKIQPAELGDSAVYLCASSSPSVRRQNTIYFGEGSWLTVV.